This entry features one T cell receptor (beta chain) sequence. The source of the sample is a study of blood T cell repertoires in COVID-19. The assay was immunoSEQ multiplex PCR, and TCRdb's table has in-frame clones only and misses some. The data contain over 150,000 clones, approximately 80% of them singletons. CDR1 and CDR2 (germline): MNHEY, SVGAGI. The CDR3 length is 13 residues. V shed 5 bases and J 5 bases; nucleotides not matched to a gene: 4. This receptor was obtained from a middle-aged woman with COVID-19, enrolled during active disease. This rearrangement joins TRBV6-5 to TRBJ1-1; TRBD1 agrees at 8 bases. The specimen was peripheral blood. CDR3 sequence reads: CASSPTGGTEAFF. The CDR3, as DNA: TGTGCCAGCAGTCCTACAGGGGGAACTGAAGCTTTCTTT.